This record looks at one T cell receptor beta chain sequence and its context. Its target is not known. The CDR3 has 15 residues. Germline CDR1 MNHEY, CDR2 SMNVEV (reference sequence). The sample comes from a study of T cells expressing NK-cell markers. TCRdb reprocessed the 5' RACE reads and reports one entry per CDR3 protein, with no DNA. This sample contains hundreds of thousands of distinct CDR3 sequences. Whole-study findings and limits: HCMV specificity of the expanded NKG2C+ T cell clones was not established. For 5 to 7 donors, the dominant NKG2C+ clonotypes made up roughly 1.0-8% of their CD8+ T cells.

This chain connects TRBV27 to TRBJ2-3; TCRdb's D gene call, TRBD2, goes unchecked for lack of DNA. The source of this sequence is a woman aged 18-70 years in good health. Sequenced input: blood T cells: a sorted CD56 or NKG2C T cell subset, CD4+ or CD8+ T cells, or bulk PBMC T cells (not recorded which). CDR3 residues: CASSTTRVGTDTQYF.